This TCR beta chain was observed in a study of CD8+CD57+ T cells in acquired aplastic anemia. This clonotype occurred many times. Genomic DNA was employed as the template in profiling TCR beta VDJ and CDR3. TCRdb fed the reads into MiXCR, producing one record per CDR3 protein. There are some 150,000 distinct CDR3 sequences in the sample; 45% to 55% occur only once, and around 1.1% lies in the top ten. An expansion of CD8+CD57+ cells by flow cytometry had been shown in patients chosen for sequencing. The ends were cut back, 0 bases at V and 0 bases at J, with 8 bases in the middle. Looked up from germline, CDR1 is SGHTA and CDR2 is FQGNSA. This CDR3 is 15 amino acids long.

V usage is TRBV7-2 and J usage is TRBJ2-5; D remains unclear. The sequencing input was sorted CD4+, CD8+, or CD8+CD57+ T cells (not recorded which) from PBMCs. The TCR comes from a human donor with aplastic anemia. CDR3 sequence (DNA): TGTGCCAGCAGCTTAGCGCCAGTCTACCAAGAGACCCAGTACTTC. This gives the protein CASSLAPVYQETQYF.